This TCR beta chain was sequenced for a study of cytomegalovirus exposure and HLA in healthy donors. The CDR3 is made up of 13 amino acids. Germline V lookup: CDR1 KGHSH, CDR2 LQKENI. Trimming cost V 3 bases and J 7 bases, with 10 bases left between them. This table comes from immunoSEQ multiplex PCR, and its TCRdb copy is limited to in-frame clones, with some not included. The sample holds approximately 150,000 clones, approximately 86% seen once. This receptor was taken from a man aged 18-30 years in good health and CMV-seropositive. What was sequenced was PBMCs. The gene calls are TRBV18 and TRBJ1-5; D is undetermined. CDR3 residues: CASSPLQEQPQHF. The CDR3 region has the DNA TGTGCCAGCTCACCTCTGCAGGAACAGCCCCAGCATTTT.